The clone carrying this TCR beta chain was detected only a few times. Antigen specificity is unknown. This sample was taken from a study of T-cell reconstitution after alpha-beta-depleted transplantation in children. Points from the study as a whole: Several hundred expanded graft clones reportedly gave rise to the alpha-beta T cells present about two months after transplant. A year post-transplant, T-cell counts and diversity derived mostly from newly produced T cells. For some patients, TCRbeta diversity was high at day 60 because of recipient T cells and thymic progenitors that survived.

The TCRbeta library was prepared with unique molecular identifiers. TCRdb analysed the PCR reads with MiXCR anew, one entry per CDR3 protein. In the table there are about a million distinct CDR3 sequences, roughly 31% of which are singletons. The CDR3 has 14 residues. V was cut by 3 bases and J by 3 bases, with 15 bases left in between. Germline CDR1 reads DFQATT; CDR2 reads SNEGSKA (reference sequence). This chain connects TRBV20-1 to TRBJ2-7, with a possible D match to TRBD2 (5 bases). This receptor was identified in a boy under two years old who had a stem cell transplant for SCID, so the T cells may come from the graft donor. The sequenced sample was PBMCs, mostly from graft donor cells, obtained 360 days after TCRalphabeta/CD19-depleted stem cell transplant. CDR3 in amino acids: CSASQDAGIYEQYF. The CDR3 DNA reads TGCAGTGCTAGCCAGGACGCGGGTATCTACGAGCAGTACTTC.